This T cell receptor beta chain was obtained from a study of chemoradiotherapy in HPV16-positive cancers. A single count supports this clone. Its specificity is unknown. A read error may produce the germline difference seen at one junction end. Produced via immunoSEQ multiplex PCR; TCRdb's table is partial and in-frame only. The repertoire consists of approximately 1,500 clones, with roughly two thirds occurring once and the leading ten covering around a fifth. Overall study findings and caveats: In HPV16-positive patients, HPV-responsive T-cell expansion tracked better recurrence-free survival. The functional HPV-specific definition rests on just a couple of HPV16-positive patients.

Germline CDR1 reads MNHEY; CDR2 reads SMNVEV (reference sequence). The CDR3 has 14 amino acids. The sample in question was tumor tissue, obtained from a patient who underwent chemoradiotherapy. The chain uses TRBV27 and TRBJ2-7, with 11 bases identical to TRBD1. The receptor's source is a human donor with HPV-associated anogenital cancer. Here the CDR3 DNA reads TGTGCCAGCAGTTACGGACAGGGGGCTTACGAGCAGTACTTT. Residues: CASSYGQGAYEQYF.